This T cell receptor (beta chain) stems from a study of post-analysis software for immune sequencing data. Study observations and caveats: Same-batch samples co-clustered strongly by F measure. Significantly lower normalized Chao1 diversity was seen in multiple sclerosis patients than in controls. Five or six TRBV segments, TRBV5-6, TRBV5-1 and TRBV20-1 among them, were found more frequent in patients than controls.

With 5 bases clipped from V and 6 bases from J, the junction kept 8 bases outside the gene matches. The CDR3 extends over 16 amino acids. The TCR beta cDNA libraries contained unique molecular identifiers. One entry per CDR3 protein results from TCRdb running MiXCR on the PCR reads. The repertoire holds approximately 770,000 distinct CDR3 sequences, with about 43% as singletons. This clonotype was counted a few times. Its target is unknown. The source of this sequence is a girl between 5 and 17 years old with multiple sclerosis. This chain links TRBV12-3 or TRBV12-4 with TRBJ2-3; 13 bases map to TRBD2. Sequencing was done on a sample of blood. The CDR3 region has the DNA TGTGCCAGCAGTCCTAGACTAGCGGGAGGCGTTGATACGCAGTATTTT. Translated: CASSPRLAGGVDTQYF.